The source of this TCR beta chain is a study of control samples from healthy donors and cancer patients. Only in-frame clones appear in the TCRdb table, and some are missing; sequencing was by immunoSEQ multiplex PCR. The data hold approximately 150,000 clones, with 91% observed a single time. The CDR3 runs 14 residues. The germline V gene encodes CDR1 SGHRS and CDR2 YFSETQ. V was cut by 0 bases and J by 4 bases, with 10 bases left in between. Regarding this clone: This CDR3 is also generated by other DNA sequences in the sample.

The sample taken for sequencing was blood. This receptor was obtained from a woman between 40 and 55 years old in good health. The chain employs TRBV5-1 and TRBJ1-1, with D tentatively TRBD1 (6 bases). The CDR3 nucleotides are TGCGCCAGCAGCTTGGCCGGGGGCAGCACTGAAGCTTTCTTT. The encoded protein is CASSLAGGSTEAFF.